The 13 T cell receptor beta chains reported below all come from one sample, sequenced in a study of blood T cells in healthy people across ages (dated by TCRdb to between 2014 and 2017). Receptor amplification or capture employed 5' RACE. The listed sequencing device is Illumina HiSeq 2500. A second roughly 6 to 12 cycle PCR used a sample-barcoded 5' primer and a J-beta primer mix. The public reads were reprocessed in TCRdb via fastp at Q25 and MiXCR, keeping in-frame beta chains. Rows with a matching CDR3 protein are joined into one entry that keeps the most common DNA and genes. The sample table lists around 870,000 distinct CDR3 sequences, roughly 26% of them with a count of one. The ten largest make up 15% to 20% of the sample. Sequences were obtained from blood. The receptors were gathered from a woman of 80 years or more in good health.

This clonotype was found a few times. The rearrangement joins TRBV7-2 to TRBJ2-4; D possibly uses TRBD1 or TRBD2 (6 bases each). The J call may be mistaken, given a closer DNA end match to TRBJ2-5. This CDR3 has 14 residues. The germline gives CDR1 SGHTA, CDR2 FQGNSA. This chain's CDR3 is CASSWAGQGETQYF. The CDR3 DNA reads TGTGCCAGCAGCTGGGCGGGGCAGGGGGAGACCCAGTACTTC.

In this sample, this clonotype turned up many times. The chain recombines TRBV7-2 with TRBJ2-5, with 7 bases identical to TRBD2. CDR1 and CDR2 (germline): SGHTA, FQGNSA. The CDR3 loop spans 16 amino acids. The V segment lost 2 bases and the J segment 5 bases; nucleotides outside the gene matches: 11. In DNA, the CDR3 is TGTGCCAGCAGCTTAAAAAGCGGGGTTATAGGGGAGACCCAGTACTTC. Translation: CASSLKSGVIGETQYF.

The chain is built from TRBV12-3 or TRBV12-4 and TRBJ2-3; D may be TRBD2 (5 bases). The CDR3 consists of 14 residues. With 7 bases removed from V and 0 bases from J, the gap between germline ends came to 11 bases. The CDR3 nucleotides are TGTGCCAGCATTGGCGGGCTTAGCACAGATACGCAGTATTTT. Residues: CASIGGLSTDTQYF.

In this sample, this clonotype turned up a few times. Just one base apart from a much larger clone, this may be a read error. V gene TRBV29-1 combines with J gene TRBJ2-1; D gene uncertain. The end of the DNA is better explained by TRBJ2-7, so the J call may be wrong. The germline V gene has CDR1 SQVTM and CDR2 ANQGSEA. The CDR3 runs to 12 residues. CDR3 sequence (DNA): TGCAGCGTTGCCCCTTCCTACAATGAGCAGTACTTC. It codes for CSVAPSYNEQYF.

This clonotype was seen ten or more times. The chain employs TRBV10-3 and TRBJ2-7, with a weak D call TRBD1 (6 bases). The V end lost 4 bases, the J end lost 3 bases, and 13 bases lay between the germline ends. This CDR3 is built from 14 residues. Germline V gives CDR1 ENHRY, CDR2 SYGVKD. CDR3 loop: CAISAGTRYYEQYF. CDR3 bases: TGTGCCATCAGTGCCGGGACAAGATACTACGAGCAGTACTTC.

In DNA form, the CDR3 reads TGTGCCAGCAGCAAATGGGAGGGGCAGCCCCAGCATTTT. Its translation: CASSKWEGQPQHF. The chain joins TRBV21-1 to TRBJ1-5. TRBV21-1 is shown as a pseudogene. This CDR3 is built from 13 residues.

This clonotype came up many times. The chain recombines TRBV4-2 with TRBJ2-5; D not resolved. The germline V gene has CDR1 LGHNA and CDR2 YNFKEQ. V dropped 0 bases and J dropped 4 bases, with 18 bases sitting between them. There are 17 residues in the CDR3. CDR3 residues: CASSQDRAIGVAETQYF. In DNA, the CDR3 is TGTGCCAGCAGCCAAGACCGGGCCATAGGAGTGGCAGAGACCCAGTACTTC.

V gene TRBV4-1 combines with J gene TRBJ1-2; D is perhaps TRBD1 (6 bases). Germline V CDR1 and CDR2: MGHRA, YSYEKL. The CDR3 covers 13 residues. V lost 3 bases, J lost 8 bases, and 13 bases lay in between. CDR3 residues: CASSQTQGWGYTF. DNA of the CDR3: TGCGCCAGCAGCCAGACACAGGGTTGGGGCTACACCTTC.

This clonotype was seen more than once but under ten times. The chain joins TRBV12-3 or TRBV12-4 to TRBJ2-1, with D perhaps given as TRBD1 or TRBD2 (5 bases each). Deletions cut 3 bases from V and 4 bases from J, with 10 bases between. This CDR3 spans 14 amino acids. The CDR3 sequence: CASSFGREYNEQFF. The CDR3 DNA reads TGTGCCAGCAGTTTTGGCAGGGAGTACAATGAGCAGTTCTTC.

CDR3 bases: TGTGCCAGCAGTCCCTATTCCGGCGGCAGTGAAAAACTGTTTTTT. Protein sequence: CASSPYSGGSEKLFF. This chain uses TRBV27 with TRBJ1-4, with D unclear. With 5 bases removed from V and 7 bases from J, the gap between germline ends came to 17 bases. Germline CDR1 MNHEY, CDR2 SMNVEV (reference sequence). This CDR3 contains 15 residues.

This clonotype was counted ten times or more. The CDR3 nucleotides read TGTGCCATCAGTGAGTCAGATACGCAGTATTTT. This encodes CAISESDTQYF. This rearrangement joins TRBV10-3 to TRBJ2-3; D is unclear. CDR3 length: 11 residues. CDR1 and CDR2 from the germline V gene are ENHRY and SYGVKD. V dropped 0 bases and J dropped 5 bases, with 0 bases sitting between them.

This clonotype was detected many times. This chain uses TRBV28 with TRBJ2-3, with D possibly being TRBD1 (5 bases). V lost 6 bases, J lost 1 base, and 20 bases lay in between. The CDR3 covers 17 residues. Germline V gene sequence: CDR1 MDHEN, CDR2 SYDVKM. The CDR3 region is CASSPLVYQTGTDTQYF. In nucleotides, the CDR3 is TGTGCCAGCAGCCCCCTAGTATACCAGACAGGCACAGATACGCAGTATTTT.

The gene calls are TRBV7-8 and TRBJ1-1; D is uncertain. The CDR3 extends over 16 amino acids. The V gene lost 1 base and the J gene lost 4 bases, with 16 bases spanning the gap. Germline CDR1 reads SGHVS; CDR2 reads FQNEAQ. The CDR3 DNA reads TGTGCCAGCAGCTTAGAGCTAGGCGCTGGGCGCACTGAAGCTTTCTTT. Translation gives CASSLELGAGRTEAFF.